These 5 T cell receptor beta chains came from one sample sequenced in a study of OX40 agonist ivuxolimab in advanced cancers. The repertoire was sequenced with immunoSEQ multiplex PCR; TCRdb's copy has only in-frame clones and lacks some. The sample includes around 63,000 clones, roughly nine tenths of them seen just once. The sample consisted of CD4+ or CD8+ T cells sorted from blood, taken in a trial of the OX40 agonist ivuxolimab. These receptors were collected from an adult with an advanced solid tumor such as melanoma, head and neck, liver or kidney cancer.

This clone showed up just once. The chain links TRBV19 to TRBJ1-5, with TRBD1 matching over 10 bases. Germline CDR1 is LNHDA and CDR2 is SQIVND (reference sequence). After removal of 6 bases from V and 2 bases from J, the junction contained 4 bases not matched to a gene. The CDR3 loop spans 15 amino acids. The CDR3 DNA reads TGTGCCAGTAGGAGGGGGACAGGGGGCAATCAGCCCCAGCATTTT. Protein sequence: CASRRGTGGNQPQHF.

V gene TRBV10-3 combines with J gene TRBJ2-7; no reliable D call. The CDR3 runs 14 residues. Trimming shortened V by 6 bases and J by 6 bases, and 18 bases separated the two germline ends. Germline V CDR1 and CDR2: ENHRY, SYGVKD. CDR3 DNA sequence: TGTGCCATCAGGCCACAGAGTACCACGGGCGAGCAGTACTTC. Amino acids: CAIRPQSTTGEQYF.

This clone was counted a few times. V gene TRBV2 combines with J gene TRBJ1-4; D is perhaps TRBD1 (5 bases). This CDR3 comprises 16 residues. V lost 6 bases and J 5 bases, leaving 19 bases between the germline ends. Germline assignment: CDR1 SNHLY and CDR2 FYNNEI. The chain's CDR3 is CASRGLTSGLNEKLFF. DNA for the CDR3: TGTGCCAGCAGAGGCCTTACGTCAGGGCTAAATGAAAAACTGTTTTTT.

The rearrangement uses TRBV9 and TRBJ2-7; no clear D gene. CDR1 is SGDLS and CDR2 is YYNGEE in the germline V gene. V was cut by 0 bases and J by 0 bases, with 7 bases left in between. The CDR3 is 14 residues long. This CDR3 is CASSVEGTSYEQYF. CDR3 DNA: TGTGCCAGCAGCGTAGAAGGTACCTCCTACGAGCAGTACTTC. Filled out from reference TRBV9 and TRBJ2-7, the complete variable domain reads DSGVTQTPKHLITATGQRVTLRCSPRSGDLSVYWYQQSLDQGLQFLIQYYNGEERAKGNILERFSAQQFPDLHSELNLSSLELGDSALYFCASSVEGTSYEQYFGPGTRLTVT.

This clone is a singleton in its sample. The rearrangement uses TRBV18 and TRBJ2-2; D possibly corresponds to TRBD1 (5 bases). The CDR3 runs to 16 residues. The germline V and J ends were trimmed by 1 base and 1 base, with 10 bases remaining between them. The germline V gene encodes CDR1 KGHSH and CDR2 LQKENI. CDR3 protein: CASSPRSDRNTGELFF. The CDR3 DNA sequence: TGTGCCAGCTCACCACGGTCAGACAGGAACACCGGGGAGCTGTTTTTT. The full variable domain, completed using reference TRBV18 and TRBJ2-2, is NAGVMQNPRHLVRRRGQEARLRCSPMKGHSHVYWYRQLPEEGLKFMVYLQKENIIDESGMPKERFSAEFPKEGPSILRIQQVVRGDSAAYFCASSPRSDRNTGELFFGEGSRLTVL.